This T cell receptor beta chain was captured in a study of blood T cell repertoires in COVID-19. Study background: COVID-19 samples collected from the United States, Italy and Spain covered acute and convalescent phases. Sources were T cells, B-cell-depleted T cells, or PBMCs; the material itself was cDNA or gDNA.

Enrolment of Seattle patients took place during active infection, and they were followed longitudinally. Original analysis: Estimated nucleated cell counts came from reference gene primer amplification. Produced via immunoSEQ multiplex PCR; TCRdb's table is partial and in-frame only. The DNA was the basis for D and trimming; V, J and clone size are from that table. The sample consists of about 230,000 clones, roughly 79% of them appearing once. The CDR3 extends over 13 amino acids. CDR1 is MNHEY, CDR2 SVGAGI, per germline. Trimming shortened V by 6 bases and J by 1 base, and 9 bases separated the two germline ends.

Sequenced sample: peripheral blood. The chain combines TRBV6-5 with TRBJ1-1; D gene uncertain. This clonotype was sampled from a woman aged 80 or over with COVID-19, enrolled during active disease. The DNA of the CDR3 is TGTGCCAGCAGACGGGTAGCGAACACTGAAGCTTTCTTT. Encoded protein: CASRRVANTEAFF.